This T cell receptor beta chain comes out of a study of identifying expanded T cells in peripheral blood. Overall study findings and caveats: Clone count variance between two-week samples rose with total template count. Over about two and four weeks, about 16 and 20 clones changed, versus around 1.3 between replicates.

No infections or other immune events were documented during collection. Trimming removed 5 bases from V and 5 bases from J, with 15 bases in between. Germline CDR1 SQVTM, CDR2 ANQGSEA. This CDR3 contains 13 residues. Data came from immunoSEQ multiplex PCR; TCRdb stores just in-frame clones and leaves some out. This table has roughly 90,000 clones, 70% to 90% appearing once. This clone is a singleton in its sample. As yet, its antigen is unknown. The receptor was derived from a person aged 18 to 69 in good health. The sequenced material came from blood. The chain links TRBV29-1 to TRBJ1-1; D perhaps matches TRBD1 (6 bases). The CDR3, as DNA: TGCAGCGTTCTAAGACAGGCGGGGACTGAAGCTTTCTTT. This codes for CSVLRQAGTEAFF.